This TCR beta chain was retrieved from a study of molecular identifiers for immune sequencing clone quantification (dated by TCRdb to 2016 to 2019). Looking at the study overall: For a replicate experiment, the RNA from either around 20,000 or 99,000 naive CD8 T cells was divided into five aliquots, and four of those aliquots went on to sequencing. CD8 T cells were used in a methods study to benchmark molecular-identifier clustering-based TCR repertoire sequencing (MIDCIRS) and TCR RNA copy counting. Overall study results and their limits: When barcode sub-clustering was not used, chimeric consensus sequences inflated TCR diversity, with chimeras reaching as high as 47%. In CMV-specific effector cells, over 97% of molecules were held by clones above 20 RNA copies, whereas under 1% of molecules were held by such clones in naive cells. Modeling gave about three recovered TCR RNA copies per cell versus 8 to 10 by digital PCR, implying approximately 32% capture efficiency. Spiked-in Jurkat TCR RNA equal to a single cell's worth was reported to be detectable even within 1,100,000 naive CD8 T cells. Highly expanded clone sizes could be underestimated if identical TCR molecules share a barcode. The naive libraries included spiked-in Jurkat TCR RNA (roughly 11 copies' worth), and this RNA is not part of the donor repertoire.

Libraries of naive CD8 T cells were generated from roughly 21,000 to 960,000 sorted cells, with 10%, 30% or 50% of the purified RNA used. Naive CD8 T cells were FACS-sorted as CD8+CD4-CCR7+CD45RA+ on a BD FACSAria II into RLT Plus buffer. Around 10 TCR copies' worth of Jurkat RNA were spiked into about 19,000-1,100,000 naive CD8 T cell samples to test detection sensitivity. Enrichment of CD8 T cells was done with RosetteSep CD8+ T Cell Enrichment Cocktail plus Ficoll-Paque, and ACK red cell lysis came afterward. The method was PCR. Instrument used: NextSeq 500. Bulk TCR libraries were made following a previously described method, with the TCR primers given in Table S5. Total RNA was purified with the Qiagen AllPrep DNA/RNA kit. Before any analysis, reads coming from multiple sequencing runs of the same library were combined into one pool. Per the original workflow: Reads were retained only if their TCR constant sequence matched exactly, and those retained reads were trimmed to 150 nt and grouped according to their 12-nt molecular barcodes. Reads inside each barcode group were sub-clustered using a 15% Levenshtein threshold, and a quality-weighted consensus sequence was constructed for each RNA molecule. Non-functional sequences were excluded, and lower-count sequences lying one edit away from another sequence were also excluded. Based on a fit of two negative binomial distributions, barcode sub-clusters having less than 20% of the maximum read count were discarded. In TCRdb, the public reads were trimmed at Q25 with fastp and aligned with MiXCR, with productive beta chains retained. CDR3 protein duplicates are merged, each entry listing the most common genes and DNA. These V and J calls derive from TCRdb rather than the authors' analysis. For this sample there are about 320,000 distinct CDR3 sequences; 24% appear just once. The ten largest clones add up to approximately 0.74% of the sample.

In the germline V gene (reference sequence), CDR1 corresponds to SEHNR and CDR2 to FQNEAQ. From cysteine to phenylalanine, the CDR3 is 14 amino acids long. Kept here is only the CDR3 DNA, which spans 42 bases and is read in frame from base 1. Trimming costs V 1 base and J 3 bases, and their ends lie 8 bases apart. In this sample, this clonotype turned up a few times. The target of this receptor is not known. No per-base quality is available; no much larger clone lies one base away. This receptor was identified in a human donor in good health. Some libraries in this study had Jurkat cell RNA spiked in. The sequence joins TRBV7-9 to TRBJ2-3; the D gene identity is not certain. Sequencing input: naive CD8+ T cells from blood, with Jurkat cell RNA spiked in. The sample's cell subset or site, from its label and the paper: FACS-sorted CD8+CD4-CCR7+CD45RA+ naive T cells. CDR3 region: CASSLGAVTDTQYF. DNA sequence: TGTGCCAGCAGCTTAGGGGCCGTAACAGATACGCAGTATTTT.